Listed below are T cell receptor beta chains from one sample, sequenced in a study of blood T cells in healthy people across ages. TCRdb fed the 5' RACE reads into MiXCR, producing one record per CDR3 protein. Among approximately 1,100,000 distinct CDR3 sequences listed, more than 40% were seen once. Source material: blood. Source of these receptors: a woman aged 60-70 years in good health. The CDR3 runs from the conserved cysteine through the conserved F or W. Each record gives: clone size, V gene, J gene, D gene, CDR3 protein, CDR3 DNA. D genes are given only for firm matches. Some rows mark clone size as missing; the rest say once, few, many or name a class of expanded clone.

NA	TRBV27	TRBJ2-4	NA	CASSFSRTEVVQYF	TGTGCCAGCAGTTTTTCCAGGACAGAAGTCGTGCAGTACTTC
few	TRBV12-5	TRBJ1-4	TRBD1	CASGLGGQGKLFF	TGTGCTAGTGGTTTGGGGGGACAGGGAAAACTGTTTTTT
NA	TRBV28	TRBJ1-6	NA	CASSFGTGTPLHF	TGTGCCAGCAGTTTCGGGACCGGTACACCCCTCCACTTT
NA	TRBV10-3	TRBJ2-5	TRBD1	CAISEGQVSVETQYF	TGTGCCATCAGTGAAGGACAGGTATCGGTGGAGACCCAGTACTTC
NA	TRBV12-3/TRBV12-4	TRBJ1-2	TRBD1	CASEGTDYGYTF	TGTGCCAGCGAGGGGACAGATTATGGCTACACCTTC
NA	TRBV13	TRBJ2-1	NA	CASGQLRGGGSYNEQFF	TGTGCCAGCGGCCAACTGAGAGGGGGAGGCTCCTACAATGAGCAGTTCTTC
NA	TRBV10-2	TRBJ1-2	TRBD1	CASSDTDRAYGYTF	TGCGCCAGCAGTGATACAGACAGGGCCTATGGCTACACCTTC
NA	TRBV10-3	TRBJ2-5	NA	CAISEKWQQETQYF	TGTGCCATCAGCGAGAAATGGCAACAAGAGACCCAGTACTTC
NA	TRBV9	TRBJ2-3	TRBD2	CASSGTSQGSTDTQYF	TGTGCCAGCAGCGGGACTAGCCAAGGATCCACAGATACGCAGTATTTT
once	TRBV20-1	TRBJ2-1	NA	CSAPRGGGDEQFF	TGCAGTGCTCCTCGAGGAGGCGGCGATGAGCAGTTCTTC
NA	TRBV29-1	TRBJ2-3	TRBD1	CSVPRVGGMSDTQYF	TGCAGCGTTCCCAGGGTAGGGGGCATGTCGGATACGCAGTATTTT
once	TRBV29-1	TRBJ2-1	NA	CSVEGPADGSYNEQFF	TGCAGCGTTGAAGGCCCCGCGGACGGCTCCTACAATGAGCAGTTCTTC
few	TRBV6-1	TRBJ1-1	NA	CASSERGDTEAFF	TGTGCCAGCAGTGAAAGGGGCGACACTGAAGCTTTCTTT
NA	TRBV12-3/TRBV12-4	TRBJ2-3	TRBD1	CASSFGRGTGADTQYF	TGTGCCAGCAGTTTCGGTAGAGGGACAGGGGCGGATACGCAGTATTTT
NA	TRBV27	TRBJ2-5	TRBD2	CASSWTSGSSLQYF	TGTGCCAGCAGTTGGACTAGCGGGTCGAGTCTCCAGTACTTC
NA	TRBV20-1	TRBJ2-5	TRBD2	CSARNLRPGLAEETQYF	TGCAGTGCTAGGAATTTAAGGCCGGGACTAGCGGAAGAGACCCAGTACTTC
few	TRBV6-5	TRBJ1-2	NA	CASSYKGFSGYTF	TGTGCCAGCAGTTATAAGGGGTTTTCTGGCTACACCTTC
NA	TRBV2	TRBJ2-7	NA	CASSEVGASSYEQYF	TGTGCCAGCAGTGAGGTGGGAGCAAGCTCCTACGAGCAGTACTTC
NA	TRBV11-3	TRBJ2-2	NA	CASSLVPAGELFF	TGTGCCAGCAGCTTGGTACCCGCCGGGGAGCTGTTTTTT
NA	TRBV20-1	TRBJ2-5	NA	CSAGLDYPRTQYF	TGCAGTGCTGGGCTAGACTATCCGAGGACCCAGTACTTC
NA	TRBV6-2/TRBV6-3	TRBJ2-5	TRBD2	CASSSSGIQETQYF	TGTGCCAGCAGTTCAAGCGGGATACAAGAGACCCAGTACTTC
few	TRBV20-1	TRBJ2-5	NA	CSARGTRTQYF	TGCAGTGCTAGGGGTACGAGGACCCAGTACTTC